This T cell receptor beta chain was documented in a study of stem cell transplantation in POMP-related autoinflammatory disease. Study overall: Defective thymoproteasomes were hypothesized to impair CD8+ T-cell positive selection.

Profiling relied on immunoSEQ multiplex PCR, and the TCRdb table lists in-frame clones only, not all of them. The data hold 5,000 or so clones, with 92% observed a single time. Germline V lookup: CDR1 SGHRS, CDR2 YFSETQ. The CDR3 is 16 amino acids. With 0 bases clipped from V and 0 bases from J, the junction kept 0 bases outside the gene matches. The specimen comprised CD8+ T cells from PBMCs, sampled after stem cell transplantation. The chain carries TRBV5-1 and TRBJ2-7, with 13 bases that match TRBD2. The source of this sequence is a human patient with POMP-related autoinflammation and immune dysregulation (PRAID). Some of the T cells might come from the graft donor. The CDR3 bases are TGCGCCAGCAGCTTGGGGACTAGCGGGGGCTCCTACGAGCAGTACTTC. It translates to CASSLGTSGGSYEQYF.